This is a list of T cell receptor beta chains from one sample in a study of OX40 agonist ivuxolimab in advanced cancers. TCRdb's copy holds only in-frame clones and misses some; the assay was immunoSEQ multiplex PCR. The data contain about 120,000 clones, around 89% of them singletons. This material consisted of CD4+ or CD8+ T cells sorted from blood, taken in a trial of the OX40 agonist ivuxolimab. These receptor sequences come from an adult with an advanced solid tumor such as melanoma, head and neck, liver or kidney cancer. Both conserved end residues are part of each CDR3. Fields, in order: CDR3 DNA, CDR3 protein, D gene, CDR3 length, V gene, clone size, J gene. The D gene is left open where the match is weak. Rows give clone size only sometimes, using once, few, many, or a class for an expanded clone.

cdr3_nt: TGCGCCAGCAGCCATTTGGGGGGTAAGGGGAACACCGGGGAGCTGTTTTTT
cdr3_aa: CASSHLGGKGNTGELFF
d_call: .
cdr3_length: 17
v_call: TRBV4-1
clone_size: .
j_call: TRBJ2-2

cdr3_nt: TGTGCCAGCGGACCGGACAGGCCTGCAGGGAGCTATGGCTACACCTTC
cdr3_aa: CASGPDRPAGSYGYTF
d_call: TRBD1
cdr3_length: 16
v_call: TRBV28
clone_size: .
j_call: TRBJ1-2

cdr3_nt: TGTGCCAGCAGCCCATCGGCCAGGGGGAACTATGGCTACACCTTC
cdr3_aa: CASSPSARGNYGYTF
d_call: TRBD1
cdr3_length: 15
v_call: TRBV28
clone_size: .
j_call: TRBJ1-2

cdr3_nt: TGTGCCAGCAGCTTAGTTGCAGCGGGGCGTAATGAGCAGTTCTTC
cdr3_aa: CASSLVAAGRNEQFF
d_call: TRBD2
cdr3_length: 15
v_call: TRBV11-2
clone_size: .
j_call: TRBJ2-1

cdr3_nt: TGCGCCAGCAGCTCCGGAGGGGGGGCGCTGGGTTATGGCTACACCTTC
cdr3_aa: CASSSGGGALGYGYTF
d_call: .
cdr3_length: 16
v_call: TRBV5-1
clone_size: .
j_call: TRBJ1-2

cdr3_nt: TGTGCCAGCAGTTCAGGGCGTTGGGTCGGAGAGACCCAGTACTTC
cdr3_aa: CASSSGRWVGETQYF
d_call: .
cdr3_length: 15
v_call: TRBV7-9
clone_size: once
j_call: TRBJ2-5

cdr3_nt: TGTGCCAGCAGTCCCGGGGGGACGGCCTCCTACGAGCAGTACTTC
cdr3_aa: CASSPGGTASYEQYF
d_call: TRBD2
cdr3_length: 15
v_call: TRBV6-6
clone_size: .
j_call: TRBJ2-7

cdr3_nt: TGTGCCAGTAGTATTTATGAGAAGAATAATTCACCCCTCCACTTT
cdr3_aa: CASSIYEKNNSPLHF
d_call: .
cdr3_length: 15
v_call: TRBV19
clone_size: .
j_call: TRBJ1-6

cdr3_nt: TGTGCCAGCAGCCCCCCCGGACTAGCGGGGAACAATGAGCAGTTCTTC
cdr3_aa: CASSPPGLAGNNEQFF
d_call: TRBD2
cdr3_length: 16
v_call: TRBV7-2
clone_size: .
j_call: TRBJ2-1

cdr3_nt: TGTGCCAGCAACTCCTATCATGCAGATACGCAGTATTTT
cdr3_aa: CASNSYHADTQYF
d_call: .
cdr3_length: 13
v_call: TRBV28
clone_size: .
j_call: TRBJ2-3

cdr3_nt: TGTGCCAGCACCCAATGGACTAGCGGGTACGAGCAGTACTTC
cdr3_aa: CASTQWTSGYEQYF
d_call: TRBD2
cdr3_length: 14
v_call: TRBV28
clone_size: .
j_call: TRBJ2-7

cdr3_nt: TGTGCCAGCAGTACCTCCGGGACAGGGGGCACAGATACGCAGTATTTT
cdr3_aa: CASSTSGTGGTDTQYF
d_call: TRBD1
cdr3_length: 16
v_call: TRBV28
clone_size: .
j_call: TRBJ2-3

cdr3_nt: TGTGCCAGCAGTTACTCGACACAATCGAACACTGAAGCTTTCTTT
cdr3_aa: CASSYSTQSNTEAFF
d_call: .
cdr3_length: 15
v_call: TRBV6-5
clone_size: .
j_call: TRBJ1-1

cdr3_nt: TGCGCCAGCAGCCAGGAGGTGGGGGGCTCTGGAAACACCATATATTTT
cdr3_aa: CASSQEVGGSGNTIYF
d_call: .
cdr3_length: 16
v_call: TRBV4-3
clone_size: .
j_call: TRBJ1-3

cdr3_nt: TGTGCCAGCAGTCCGCAACAGGGAGCCACTGAAGCTTTCTTT
cdr3_aa: CASSPQQGATEAFF
d_call: .
cdr3_length: 14
v_call: TRBV28
clone_size: .
j_call: TRBJ1-1

cdr3_nt: TGTGCCATCAGTGGAGGGGGGCAGGGGGCTAATCAGCCCCAGCATTTT
cdr3_aa: CAISGGGQGANQPQHF
d_call: TRBD1
cdr3_length: 16
v_call: TRBV10-3
clone_size: .
j_call: TRBJ1-5

cdr3_nt: TGTGCCATCAGCGCCGATAATGAAAAACTGTTTTTT
cdr3_aa: CAISADNEKLFF
d_call: .
cdr3_length: 12
v_call: TRBV10-3
clone_size: .
j_call: TRBJ1-4

cdr3_nt: TGTGCCAGCAGACGGACAGGGGGCTCGGGTATTGAGCAGTTCTTC
cdr3_aa: CASRRTGGSGIEQFF
d_call: TRBD1
cdr3_length: 15
v_call: TRBV11-2
clone_size: .
j_call: TRBJ2-1

cdr3_nt: TGTGCCAGCAGCTTAGAGTTCAGCAGGGGGCGCAATGAGCAGTTCTTC
cdr3_aa: CASSLEFSRGRNEQFF
d_call: TRBD1
cdr3_length: 16
v_call: TRBV7-9
clone_size: .
j_call: TRBJ2-1

cdr3_nt: TGTGCCAGCAGCCCCCCGGGGCGGCAAGAGACCCAGTACTTC
cdr3_aa: CASSPPGRQETQYF
d_call: .
cdr3_length: 14
v_call: TRBV21-1
clone_size: .
j_call: TRBJ2-5

cdr3_nt: TGTGCCATCAGTGCGGGGGGACAGGGAGGCAATGAGCAGTTCTTC
cdr3_aa: CAISAGGQGGNEQFF
d_call: TRBD1
cdr3_length: 15
v_call: TRBV10-3
clone_size: .
j_call: TRBJ2-1